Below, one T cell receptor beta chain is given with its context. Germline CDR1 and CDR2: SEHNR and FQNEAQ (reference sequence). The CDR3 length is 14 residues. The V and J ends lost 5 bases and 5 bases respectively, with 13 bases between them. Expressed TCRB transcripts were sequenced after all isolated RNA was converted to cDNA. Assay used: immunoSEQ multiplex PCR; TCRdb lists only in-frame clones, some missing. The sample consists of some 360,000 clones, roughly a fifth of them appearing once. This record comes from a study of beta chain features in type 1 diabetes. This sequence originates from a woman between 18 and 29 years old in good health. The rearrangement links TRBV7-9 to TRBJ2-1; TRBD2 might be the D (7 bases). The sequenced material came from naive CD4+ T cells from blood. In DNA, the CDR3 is TGTGCCAGCAGCCCTAGGGGGGGGGACAATGAGCAGTTCTTC. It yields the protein CASSPRGGDNEQFF. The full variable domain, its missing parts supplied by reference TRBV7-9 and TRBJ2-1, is DTGVSQNPRHKITKRGQNVTFRCDPISEHNRLYWYRQTLGQGPEFLTYFQNEAQLEKSRLLSDRFSAERPKGSFSTLEIQRTEQGDSAMYLCASSPRGGDNEQFFGPGTRLTVL.